Listed here are 26 T cell receptor beta chains from one sample, sequenced in a study of blood T cell repertoires in COVID-19. Repertoires were generated with immunoSEQ multiplex PCR, while TCRdb's copy carries only in-frame clones and drops some. The sample holds approximately 100,000 clones, approximately 90% seen once. The sequencing input was peripheral blood. These receptors were collected from a human donor with acute or convalescent COVID-19. The donor label of this sample is uncertain.

The chain recombines TRBV4-3 with TRBJ1-6, with D possibly TRBD1 on 5 matching bases. V dropped 3 bases and J dropped 8 bases, with 20 bases sitting between them. Germline CDR1 reads LGHNA; CDR2 reads YSLEER. The length of the CDR3 is 17 residues. The DNA of the CDR3 is TGCGCCAGCAGCCAGTATCGGGACCTTCGGGGGGATTCACCCCTCCACTTT. It encodes CASSQYRDLRGDSPLHF.

The CDR3: CASSLGGYHNEQFF. For the CDR3, the DNA is TGTGCCAGCAGTTTAGGAGGCTACCACAATGAGCAGTTCTTC. V is TRBV28 and J is TRBJ2-1; tentative D call: TRBD2 (5 bases). The CDR3 has 14 amino acids. Germline V gives CDR1 MDHEN, CDR2 SYDVKM. V was shortened by 2 bases and J by 5 bases, with 10 bases between the two germline ends.

The rearrangement links TRBV28 to TRBJ2-3; 10 bases are shared with TRBD2. The CDR3 has 17 residues. Germline CDR1 MDHEN, CDR2 SYDVKM. V gave up 6 bases and J gave up 0 bases; unmatched junction bases: 9. The CDR3 loop reads CASSLVTSGLSTDTQYF. In nucleotides, the CDR3 is TGTGCCAGCAGCCTAGTGACTAGCGGGCTTAGCACAGATACGCAGTATTTT.

V gene TRBV4-2 combines with J gene TRBJ2-7, with D hard to call. Germline lookup yields CDR1 LGHNA and CDR2 YNFKEQ. Deletions cut 4 bases from V and 3 bases from J, with 16 bases between. The CDR3 totals 15 residues. This chain's CDR3 is CASSPLSSRGYEQYF. DNA of the CDR3: TGTGCCAGCAGCCCACTGAGTTCACGCGGCTACGAGCAGTACTTC.

This clone has a single count. The gene calls are TRBV28 and TRBJ2-7; D unclear. V lost 7 bases and J 1 base, leaving 8 bases between the germline ends. CDR1 and CDR2 from the germline V gene are MDHEN and SYDVKM. The CDR3 sequence is 12 residues long. The CDR3 spells CASMGRSYEQYF. The CDR3 nucleotides read TGTGCCAGCATGGGCAGATCCTACGAGCAGTACTTC. Full variable domain (missing parts from reference TRBV28 and TRBJ2-7): DVKVTQSSRYLVKRTGEKVFLECVQDMDHENMFWYRQDPGLGLRLIYFSYDVKMKEKGDIPEGYSVSREKKERFSLILESASTNQTSMYLCASMGRSYEQYFGPGTRLTVT.

The genes are TRBV5-1 and TRBJ2-1; D unresolved. Germline V gives CDR1 SGHRS, CDR2 YFSETQ. V was trimmed by 4 bases and J by 0 bases, leaving 14 bases between them. This CDR3 has 16 residues. The CDR3 spells CASSPTRVSSYNEQFF. The CDR3 DNA follows: TGCGCCAGCAGCCCCACACGGGTGAGCTCCTACAATGAGCAGTTCTTC.

A few counts support this clone. Here the CDR3 DNA reads TGTGCCTGGAGTGGAGGACTAGTCAACAATGAGCAGTTCTTC. It encodes CAWSGGLVNNEQFF. The chain uses TRBV30 and TRBJ2-1, with 7 nucleotides matching TRBD2. Trimming at V came to 1 base and at J to 5 bases, leaving 5 bases not matched to a gene. The germline CDR1 and CDR2 sequences are GTSNPN and SVGIG (reference sequence). The CDR3 sequence is 14 residues long.

V is TRBV2 and J is TRBJ2-1; D remains ambiguous. CDR3 length: 13 amino acids. Trimming shortened V by 1 base and J by 6 bases, and 7 bases separated the two germline ends. CDR1 SNHLY and CDR2 FYNNEI come from the germline V gene. In DNA form, the CDR3 reads TGTGCCAGCAGTGAAGAACTTTTCAATGAGCAGTTCTTC. Translated, it gives CASSEELFNEQFF.

V usage is TRBV5-1 and J usage is TRBJ1-2; no firm D call. Per germline, CDR1 SGHRS and CDR2 YFSETQ. V was pared by 4 bases and J by 3 bases, with 16 bases between. The CDR3 extends over 15 amino acids. CDR3 residues: CASSPQRASDYGYTF. The CDR3 DNA sequence: TGCGCCAGCAGCCCCCAGAGGGCGTCGGACTATGGCTACACCTTC.

The CDR3 DNA reads TGTGCCTGGGGGGGCCTCTCTGGAAACACCATATATTTT. This translates into CAWGGLSGNTIYF. This chain uses TRBV30 with TRBJ1-3, with D maybe TRBD1 (6 bases). The CDR3 extends over 13 amino acids. The germline V gene encodes CDR1 GTSNPN and CDR2 SVGIG (reference sequence). Trimming removed 5 bases from V and 0 bases from J, with 8 bases in between.

The genes are TRBV28 and TRBJ2-5; TRBD2 might be the D (5 bases). Germline-derived CDR1 and CDR2 are MDHEN and SYDVKM. The CDR3 runs 12 residues. The ends were cut back, 3 bases at V and 7 bases at J, with 9 bases in the middle. Written as DNA, the CDR3 is TGTGCCAGCAGTTTTCTCCGGGGGACCCAGTACTTC. The encoded protein is CASSFLRGTQYF.

The rearrangement links TRBV5-1 to TRBJ2-1; TRBD1 matches at 10 bases. V gave up 1 base and J gave up 8 bases; unmatched junction bases: 3. Germline assignment: CDR1 SGHRS and CDR2 YFSETQ. This CDR3 has 14 residues. CDR3 loop: CASSLRGTGDEQFF. DNA of the CDR3: TGCGCCAGCAGCTTGAGGGGGACAGGGGATGAGCAGTTCTTC.

The chain has TRBV7-2 and TRBJ2-7, with 8 positions matching TRBD2. The CDR3 is 14 residues long. The V gene end was trimmed by 1 base and the J gene end by 1 base; junction bases not matched to a gene: 0. Germline-derived CDR1 and CDR2 are SGHTA and FQGNSA. DNA for the CDR3: TGTGCCAGCAGCTTAGAGCGGGGGTCCTACGAGCAGTACTTC. It encodes CASSLERGSYEQYF. Full variable domain (remainder filled in from reference TRBV7-2 and TRBJ2-7): GAGVSQSPSNKVTEKGKDVELRCDPISGHTALYWYRQSLGQGLEFLIYFQGNSAPDKSGLPSDRFSAERTGGSVSTLTIQRTQQEDSAVYLCASSLERGSYEQYFGPGTRLTVT.

V is TRBV27 and J is TRBJ1-2, with TRBD1 matching 8 bases. Trimming cost V 11 bases and J 7 bases; bases outside gene matches: 12. The CDR3 runs to 13 residues. In germline, CDR1 is MNHEY, CDR2 SMNVEV (reference sequence). The CDR3 DNA sequence: TGTGCCGGCCGGGACAGGCGGCGGGGTGGCTACACCTTC. This sequence encodes CAGRDRRRGGYTF.

The table lists this clone with a count of one. V and J are TRBV9 and TRBJ2-2; D gene uncertain. V was shortened by 3 bases and J by 1 base, with 7 bases between the two germline ends. The germline V gene has CDR1 SGDLS and CDR2 YYNGEE. CDR3 size: 14 residues. CDR3 sequence (DNA): TGTGCCAGCAGCGCCCGACAGAACACCGGGGAGCTGTTTTTT. Translated: CASSARQNTGELFF. Looking up the rest from reference TRBV9 and TRBJ2-2 gives the full variable domain: DSGVTQTPKHLITATGQRVTLRCSPRSGDLSVYWYQQSLDQGLQFLIQYYNGEERAKGNILERFSAQQFPDLHSELNLSSLELGDSALYFCASSARQNTGELFFGEGSRLTVL.

This clone was seen just once. The chain links TRBV6-5 to TRBJ2-3; D not certain. Germline-derived CDR1 and CDR2 are MNHEY and SVGAGI. The CDR3 sequence is 14 residues long. The germline V and J ends were trimmed by 6 bases and 2 bases, with 12 bases remaining between them. The CDR3 spells CASRPGSYTDTQYF. For the CDR3, the DNA is TGTGCCAGCAGGCCCGGGTCGTACACAGATACGCAGTATTTT.

This clone was picked up one time. This chain connects TRBV19 to TRBJ1-2, with D possibly TRBD1 on 5 matching bases. This CDR3 is 14 amino acids long. The V end was cut by 3 bases, the J end by 0 bases, with 8 bases between. From germline, CDR1 is LNHDA and CDR2 SQIVND (reference sequence). The CDR3 nucleotides read TGTGCCAGTAGTATGACAGTTACTAACTATGGCTACACCTTC. Translating gives CASSMTVTNYGYTF.

The chain recombines TRBV5-1 with TRBJ1-5; D is ambiguous. This CDR3 contains 13 residues. V gave up 1 base and J gave up 6 bases, with 8 bases separating them. CDR1 and CDR2 from the germline V gene are SGHRS and YFSETQ. CDR3 loop: CASSLLSGQPQHF. In DNA, the CDR3 is TGCGCCAGCAGCTTGTTATCGGGTCAGCCCCAGCATTTT.

This chain joins TRBV5-4 and TRBJ2-7; D may be TRBD2 (6 bases). The CDR3 spans 15 residues. V was clipped by 0 bases and J by 6 bases, with 16 bases between them. The V gene's germline CDR1 is SGHNT and CDR2 YYREEE (reference sequence). The CDR3 is CASSLAGGRSGEQYF. The CDR3 bases are TGTGCCAGCAGCTTGGCCGGTGGGAGGTCTGGCGAGCAGTACTTC. Based on the CDR3 plus reference TRBV5-4 and TRBJ2-7, the full variable domain is ETGVTQSPTHLIKTRGQQVTLRCSSQSGHNTVSWYQQALGQGPQFIFQYYREEENGRGNFPPRFSGLQFPNYSSELNVNALELDDSALYLCASSLAGGRSGEQYFGPGTRLTVT.

The chain joins TRBV19 to TRBJ2-3; a weak D match, TRBD2 (6 bases). The V end lost 3 bases, the J end lost 0 bases, and 13 bases lay between the germline ends. The CDR3 has 16 residues. Looked up from germline, CDR1 is LNHDA and CDR2 is SQIVND (reference sequence). The DNA of the CDR3 is TGTGCCAGTAGTATCCACCCTAGCGAGAGCACAGATACGCAGTATTTT. Its protein is CASSIHPSESTDTQYF.

This sequence joins TRBV6-6 and TRBJ2-1, with 8 bases that match TRBD1. Trimming removed 7 bases from V and 4 bases from J; junction bases left unmatched: 9. This CDR3 comprises 15 residues. Germline V gene sequence: CDR1 MNHNY, CDR2 SVGAGI (reference sequence). This CDR3 reads CASIDRGSAYNEQFF. DNA for the CDR3: TGTGCCAGCATCGACAGGGGTTCGGCTTACAATGAGCAGTTCTTC.

V gene TRBV7-8 combines with J gene TRBJ2-5; 15 nucleotides agree with TRBD2. The CDR3 runs 17 residues. The J segment lost 5 bases and the V segment lost 5 bases, leaving 9 bases of the junction unmatched. In germline, CDR1 is SGHVS, CDR2 FQNEAQ. The CDR3 sequence: CASSPNSGLAGGETQYF. In DNA, the CDR3 is TGTGCCAGCAGCCCTAACTCGGGACTAGCGGGAGGCGAGACCCAGTACTTC.

The rearrangement links TRBV3-1 (or the pseudogene TRBV3-2) to TRBJ2-7; D is undetermined. Trimming took off 0 bases at V and 5 bases at J, with 8 bases between the two ends. The CDR3 consists of 13 residues. Germline V CDR1 and CDR2: LGHDT, YNNKEL (reference sequence). This CDR3 reads CASSQDSSHEQYF. The DNA of the CDR3 is TGTGCCAGCAGCCAAGATAGTAGCCACGAGCAGTACTTC.

This clone was observed a few times. The chain carries TRBV27 and TRBJ1-2; perhaps TRBD1 as D (5 bases). From germline, CDR1 is MNHEY and CDR2 SMNVEV (reference sequence). Trimming removed 3 bases from V and 3 bases from J, with 14 bases in between. The CDR3 sequence is 15 residues long. CDR3 DNA: TGTGCCAGCAGTTTCCAGGGTCGAGGTGACTATGGCTACACCTTC. Encoded protein: CASSFQGRGDYGYTF.

The V and J genes are TRBV5-5 and TRBJ2-5; 9 bases fit TRBD2. With 0 bases clipped from V and 5 bases from J, the junction kept 5 bases outside the gene matches. Germline V CDR1 and CDR2: SGHKS, YYEKEE (reference sequence). This CDR3 spans 15 amino acids. This CDR3 reads CASSLVLAGFETQYF. The CDR3 nucleotides read TGTGCCAGCAGCTTGGTCCTAGCGGGATTTGAGACCCAGTACTTC.

J is TRBJ2-1 and V is TRBV4-1, with 8 bases identical to TRBD2. The germline V gene encodes CDR1 MGHRA and CDR2 YSYEKL. J lost 3 bases, V lost 0 bases, and 7 bases had no gene match. The length of the CDR3 is 17 residues. The CDR3 sequence: CASSQDSRGGFYNEQFF. The CDR3 region has the DNA TGCGCCAGCAGCCAAGATTCACGGGGGGGTTTCTACAATGAGCAGTTCTTC.